This TCR beta chain was documented in a study of cytomegalovirus exposure and HLA in healthy donors. The overall study: An early data release held some 85 million unique TCRs from HLA-typed donors. Findings and limits, study-wide: It is likely that the observed cluster of highly shared sequence variants was a sequencing artifact.

The study ran its PCR with 60 Vbeta and 13 Jbeta primers. Sequenced by immunoSEQ multiplex PCR; TCRdb stores in-frame clones only, minus some. The repertoire consists of about 73,000 clones, with 60% to 75% occurring once and the leading ten covering roughly 12%. Germline V gives CDR1 SGHAT, CDR2 FQNNGV. The CDR3 spans 15 residues. V trimming: 5 bases; J trimming: 7 bases; junction bases outside the gene matches: 9. This clone showed up just a few times. Antigen: not known. Sequencing was done on a sample of PBMCs. This sequence joins TRBV11-2 and TRBJ1-4; 8 positions match TRBD1. The TCR comes from a man between 65 and 85 years old in good health and CMV-seronegative. In DNA, the CDR3 is TGTGCCAGCAGCCCGAACACAGGGGGTGGTGAAAAACTGTTTTTT. Translation gives CASSPNTGGGEKLFF.